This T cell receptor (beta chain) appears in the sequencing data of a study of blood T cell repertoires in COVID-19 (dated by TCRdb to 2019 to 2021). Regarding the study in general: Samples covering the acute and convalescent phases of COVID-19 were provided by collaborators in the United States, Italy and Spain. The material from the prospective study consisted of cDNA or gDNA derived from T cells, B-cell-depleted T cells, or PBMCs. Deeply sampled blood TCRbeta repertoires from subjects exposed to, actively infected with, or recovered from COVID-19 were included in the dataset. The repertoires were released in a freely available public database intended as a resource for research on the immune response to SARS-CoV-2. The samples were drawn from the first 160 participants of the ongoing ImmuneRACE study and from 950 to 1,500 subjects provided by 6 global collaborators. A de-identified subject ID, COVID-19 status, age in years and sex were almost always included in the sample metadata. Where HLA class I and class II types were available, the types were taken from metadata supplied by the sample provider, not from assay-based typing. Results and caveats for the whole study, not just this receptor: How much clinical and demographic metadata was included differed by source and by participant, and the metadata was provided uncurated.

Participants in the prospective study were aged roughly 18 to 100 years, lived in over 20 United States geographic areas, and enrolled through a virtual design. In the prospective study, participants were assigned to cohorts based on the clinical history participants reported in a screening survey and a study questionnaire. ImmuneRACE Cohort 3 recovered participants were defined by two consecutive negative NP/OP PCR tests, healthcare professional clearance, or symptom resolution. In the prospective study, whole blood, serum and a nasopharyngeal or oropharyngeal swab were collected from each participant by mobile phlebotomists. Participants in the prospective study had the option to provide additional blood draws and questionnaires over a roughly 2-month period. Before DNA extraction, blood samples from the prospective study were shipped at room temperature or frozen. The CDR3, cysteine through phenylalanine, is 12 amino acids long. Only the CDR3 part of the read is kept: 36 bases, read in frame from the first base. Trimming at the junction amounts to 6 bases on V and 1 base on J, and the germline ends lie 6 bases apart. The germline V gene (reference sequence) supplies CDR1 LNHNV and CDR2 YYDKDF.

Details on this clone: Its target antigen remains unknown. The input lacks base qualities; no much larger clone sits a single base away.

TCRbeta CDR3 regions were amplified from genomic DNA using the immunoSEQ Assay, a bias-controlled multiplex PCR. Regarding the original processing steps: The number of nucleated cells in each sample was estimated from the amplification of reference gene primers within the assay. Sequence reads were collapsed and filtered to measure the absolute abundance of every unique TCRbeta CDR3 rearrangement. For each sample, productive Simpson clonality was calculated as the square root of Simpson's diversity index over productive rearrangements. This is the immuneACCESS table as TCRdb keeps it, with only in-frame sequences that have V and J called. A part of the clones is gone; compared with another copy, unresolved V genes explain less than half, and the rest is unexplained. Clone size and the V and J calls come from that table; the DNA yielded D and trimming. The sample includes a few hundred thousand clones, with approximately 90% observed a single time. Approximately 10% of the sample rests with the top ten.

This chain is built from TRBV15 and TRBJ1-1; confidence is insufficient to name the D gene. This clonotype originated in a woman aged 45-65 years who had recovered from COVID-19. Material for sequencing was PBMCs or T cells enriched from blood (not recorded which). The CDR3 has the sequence CATRAQNTEAFF. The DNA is TGTGCCACCAGAGCTCAGAACACTGAAGCTTTCTTT. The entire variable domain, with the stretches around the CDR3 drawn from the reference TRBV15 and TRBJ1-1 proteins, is DAMVIQNPRYQVTQFGKPVTLSCSQTLNHNVMYWYQQKSSQAPKLLFHYYDKDFNNEADTPDNFQSRRPNTSFCFLDIRSPGLGDTAMYLCATRAQNTEAFFGQGTRLTVV.